These 23 T cell receptor beta chains share one sample of origin, sequenced in a study of OX40 agonist ivuxolimab in advanced cancers. The protocol was immunoSEQ multiplex PCR, while the TCRdb copy is restricted to in-frame clones and leaves out a portion. The sample includes about 69,000 clones, about nine tenths seen only once; the top ten take approximately 2.6%. The sample consisted of CD4+ or CD8+ T cells sorted from blood, taken in a trial of the OX40 agonist ivuxolimab. Receptors originate from an adult with an advanced solid tumor such as melanoma, head and neck, liver or kidney cancer.

J is TRBJ2-4 and V is TRBV18, with D possibly matching TRBD1 (6 bases). The germline V and J ends were trimmed by 1 base and 7 bases, with 11 bases remaining between them. Germline V gene data show CDR1 as KGHSH and CDR2 as LQKENI. The CDR3 totals 14 residues. CDR3 sequence (DNA): TGTGCCAGCTCACCACGCGACAGGACGAACATTCAGTACTTC. Amino acids: CASSPRDRTNIQYF.

The chain has TRBV6-5 and TRBJ1-6; D gene uncertain. In germline, CDR1 is MNHEY, CDR2 SVGAGI. The CDR3 consists of 15 residues. V was trimmed by 3 bases and J by 6 bases, leaving 12 bases between them. The CDR3 nucleotides are TGTGCCAGCAGTTATCGGTCCAGCGTTAATTCACCCCTCCACTTT. Amino acids: CASSYRSSVNSPLHF.

V is TRBV28 and J is TRBJ1-2; D is undetermined. Looked up from germline, CDR1 is MDHEN and CDR2 is SYDVKM. The length of the CDR3 is 15 residues. V lost 4 bases, J lost 1 base, and 13 bases lay in between. CDR3 protein: CASSSPRLLNYGYTF. The CDR3 nucleotides are TGTGCCAGCAGTTCCCCCAGACTCCTTAACTATGGCTACACCTTC.

The genes are TRBV6-6 and TRBJ1-1; 8 bases align to TRBD1. CDR1 and CDR2 from the germline V gene are MNHNY and SVGAGI (reference sequence). This CDR3 comprises 13 residues. V was pared by 5 bases and J by 11 bases, with 10 bases of the junction left unmatched. This CDR3 reads CASSTGTGGGAFF. The CDR3 region has the DNA TGTGCCAGCAGTACCGGGACAGGAGGCGGTGCTTTCTTT.

V gene TRBV28 combines with J gene TRBJ2-7, with 7 bases identical to TRBD1. V shed 7 bases, J shed 9 bases, and the junction held 12 bases outside the gene matches. The CDR3 is 13 amino acids. Germline V CDR1 and CDR2: MDHEN, SYDVKM. The CDR3 here is CASKSHDRAGQYF. The CDR3 bases are TGTGCCAGCAAAAGCCACGACAGGGCCGGGCAGTACTTC. The full variable domain, in which reference TRBV28 and TRBJ2-7 provide the parts outside the CDR3, is DVKVTQSSRYLVKRTGEKVFLECVQDMDHENMFWYRQDPGLGLRLIYFSYDVKMKEKGDIPEGYSVSREKKERFSLILESASTNQTSMYLCASKSHDRAGQYFGPGTRLTVT.

V usage is TRBV7-9 and J usage is TRBJ2-3; D remains ambiguous. CDR3 length: 13 amino acids. V lost 7 bases, J lost 5 bases, and 13 bases lay in between. Germline CDR1 reads SEHNR; CDR2 reads FQNEAQ (reference sequence). The CDR3 DNA follows: TGTGCCAGCACTGGGCTAGTTCTAGATACGCAGTATTTT. This codes for CASTGLVLDTQYF.

The chain carries TRBV4-1 and TRBJ2-2, with 9 nucleotides matching TRBD1. This CDR3 has 15 amino acids. With 3 bases clipped from V and 4 bases from J, the junction kept 3 bases outside the gene matches. CDR1 is MGHRA and CDR2 is YSYEKL in the germline V gene. CDR3: CASSQGQGPTGELFF. In DNA form, the CDR3 reads TGCGCCAGCAGCCAGGGACAGGGTCCCACCGGGGAGCTGTTTTTT.

The genes are TRBV19 and TRBJ2-7, with TRBD1 as a possible D gene (6 bases). With 4 bases removed from V and 5 bases from J, the gap between germline ends came to 9 bases. The germline CDR1 and CDR2 sequences are LNHDA and SQIVND (reference sequence). The CDR3 length is 12 residues. CDR3 loop: CASSNRGNEQYF. The CDR3 bases are TGTGCCAGTAGTAATAGGGGGAACGAGCAGTACTTC.

The V and J genes are TRBV5-4 and TRBJ1-2; 10 positions agree with TRBD1. Losses at the gene ends were 4 bases for V and 4 bases for J; bases not matched to a gene: 7. CDR1 is SGHNT and CDR2 is YYREEE in the germline V gene (reference sequence). CDR3 size: 15 residues. In DNA form, the CDR3 reads TGTGCCAGCAGCAACCGGGACAGGGGACTCTATGGCTACACCTTC. This sequence encodes CASSNRDRGLYGYTF.

The chain couples TRBV5-6 to TRBJ2-3; D is perhaps TRBD1 (5 bases). Trimming stripped 4 bases from V and 6 bases from J, with 15 bases between. Germline lookup yields CDR1 SGHDT and CDR2 YYEEEE. The CDR3 totals 14 residues. CDR3 amino acids: CASSPPQAGDTQYF. DNA for the CDR3: TGTGCCAGCAGCCCCCCGCAGGCAGGGGATACGCAGTATTTT.

The genes are TRBV2 and TRBJ2-3; TRBD2 agrees at 9 bases. With 6 bases clipped from V and 1 base from J, the junction kept 17 bases outside the gene matches. CDR1 and CDR2 (germline): SNHLY, FYNNEI. This CDR3 is built from 19 residues. The CDR3 loop is CASRWGRSGGTLRTDTQYF. The CDR3 DNA reads as TGTGCCAGCAGGTGGGGACGGAGCGGGGGGACCCTACGCACAGATACGCAGTATTTT.

The chain recombines TRBV7-2 with TRBJ2-7; 11 nucleotides line up with TRBD1. With V trimmed by 5 bases and J by 4 bases, 4 bases remained unmatched. The CDR3 runs 14 residues. Germline assignment: CDR1 SGHTA and CDR2 FQGNSA. CDR3 residues: CASSRTGGVYEQYF. The CDR3 DNA sequence: TGTGCCAGCAGCCGGACAGGGGGCGTTTACGAGCAGTACTTC.

The V gene is TRBV4-1, the J gene TRBJ2-7; TRBD1 might be the D (6 bases). V was trimmed by 5 bases and J by 0 bases, leaving 11 bases between them. Germline V gives CDR1 MGHRA, CDR2 YSYEKL. The CDR3 loop spans 14 amino acids. CDR3 sequence: CASSTRDTSYEQYF. The CDR3 DNA reads TGCGCCAGCAGCACACGGGACACCTCCTACGAGCAGTACTTC.

The chain is built from TRBV11-2 and TRBJ1-2; D perhaps matches TRBD1 (6 bases). Germline CDR1 and CDR2: SGHAT and FQNNGV. Trimming pared 5 bases from V and 6 bases from J, leaving 16 bases between. The CDR3 covers 14 residues. DNA of the CDR3: TGTGCCAGCAGCCTCTCGGAAGGGGGGCATGGCTACACCTTC. Translated, it gives CASSLSEGGHGYTF.

This chain connects TRBV29-1 to TRBJ2-7, with D tentatively TRBD1 or TRBD2 (5 bases each). CDR1 is SQVTM, CDR2 ANQGSEA, per germline. Trimming removed 4 bases at V and 4 bases at J, with 20 bases between. The CDR3 contains 15 residues. This CDR3 reads CSVGGDEDGRYEQYF. The CDR3 DNA reads as TGCAGCGTTGGAGGGGACGAGGACGGTCGTTACGAGCAGTACTTC.

The rearrangement uses TRBV5-4 and TRBJ1-6; TRBD1 might be the D (6 bases). V was shortened by 4 bases and J by 6 bases, with 14 bases between the two germline ends. Germline CDR1 is SGHNT and CDR2 is YYREEE (reference sequence). CDR3 length: 15 amino acids. CDR3 nucleotides: TGTGCCAGCAGCCGGGAGGACAGAGTTAATTCACCCCTCCACTTT. It codes for CASSREDRVNSPLHF.

This sequence joins TRBV7-9 and TRBJ2-5, with no clear D. The CDR3 totals 14 residues. The V gene lost 2 bases and the J gene lost 5 bases, with 12 bases spanning the gap. CDR1 and CDR2 (germline): SEHNR, FQNEAQ (reference sequence). The CDR3 loop is CASSLSFDFETQYF. CDR3 nucleotides: TGTGCCAGCAGCTTAAGTTTTGATTTCGAGACCCAGTACTTC. The whole variable domain, filled in from reference TRBV7-9 and TRBJ2-5, reads DTGVSQNPRHKITKRGQNVTFRCDPISEHNRLYWYRQTLGQGPEFLTYFQNEAQLEKSRLLSDRFSAERPKGSFSTLEIQRTEQGDSAMYLCASSLSFDFETQYFGPGTRLLVL.

The chain couples TRBV2 to TRBJ1-4; perhaps TRBD1 as D (6 bases). The CDR3 extends over 15 amino acids. Germline V gene lookup returns CDR1 SNHLY and CDR2 FYNNEI. Trimming shortened V by 5 bases and J by 7 bases, and 17 bases separated the two germline ends. The CDR3 is CASSLNRVSGEKLFF. DNA for the CDR3: TGTGCCAGCAGTTTGAACAGGGTTTCCGGTGAAAAACTGTTTTTT.

V and J are TRBV6-6 and TRBJ2-5; D gene ambiguous. Gene TRBJ2-7 matches the end of the DNA better, so the J call may be wrong. Germline V gene data show CDR1 as MNHNY and CDR2 as SVGAGI (reference sequence). CDR3 length: 13 amino acids. The CDR3 here is CASSPSRAYEQYF. DNA for the CDR3: TGTGCCAGCAGTCCCTCCCGGGCCTACGAGCAGTACTTC.

The chain has TRBV2 and TRBJ2-1; 8 bases match TRBD2. CDR1 and CDR2 from the germline V gene are SNHLY and FYNNEI. V lost 6 bases and J lost 3; bases outside the gene matches: 10. The CDR3 runs 16 residues. In nucleotides, the CDR3 is TGTGCCAGCAGGGGCCGAGCGGGAGACGTCTACAATGAGCAGTTCTTC. The encoded protein is CASRGRAGDVYNEQFF.

The chain employs TRBV28 and TRBJ1-5; TRBD1 might be the D (6 bases). Per the germline V gene, CDR1 is MDHEN and CDR2 is SYDVKM. The CDR3 runs to 13 residues. Trimming removed 4 bases from V and 7 bases from J, with 11 bases in between. Here the CDR3 DNA reads TGTGCCAGCAGTTCCCTAGACAGGCAGCCCCAGCATTTT. Translation: CASSSLDRQPQHF.

V and J are TRBV5-1 and TRBJ1-2, with D uncertain. The germline V gene has CDR1 SGHRS and CDR2 YFSETQ. Trimming pared 5 bases from V and 0 bases from J, leaving 8 bases between. This CDR3 spans 13 amino acids. As DNA, the CDR3 is TGCGCCAGCAGGGAGACGGCTAACTATGGCTACACCTTC. Residues: CASRETANYGYTF.

The chain is built from TRBV30 and TRBJ1-1; the D gene is possibly TRBD1 (5 bases). Germline CDR1 and CDR2: GTSNPN and SVGIG (reference sequence). The length of the CDR3 is 13 residues. The CDR3 region has the DNA TGTGCAACTAAGGGGTACGAGAACACTGAAGCTTTCTTT. Protein sequence: CATKGYENTEAFF.